This is a list of T cell receptor beta chains from one sample in a study of blood T cells in healthy people across ages. Using its own MiXCR run on the 5' RACE reads, TCRdb lists one record per CDR3 protein. The repertoire holds 1.8 million or so distinct CDR3 sequences, with 30% to 40% as singletons. The sequencing sample was made of blood. All receptors derive from a human donor in good health. Both conserved end residues are part of each CDR3.

TRBV6-2/TRBV6-3 CASKGGTSYEQYF
TRBV29-1 CSASQVETQYF
TRBV28 CASSLLAGAQETQYF
TRBV5-4 CASSLAGTIYGYTF
TRBV20-1 CSARDMEVGTDTQYF
TRBV20-1 CSARDSQHPQSSSGANVLTF
TRBV20-1 CSARDMAEQFF
TRBV7-2 CASSLQGGTVETQYF
TRBV18 CASSPGGSGEAFF
TRBV6-1 CASSGNRGQNYGYTF
TRBV7-2 CASSPVARGGAPDTQYF
TRBV4-1 CASSQDAAGILGGYTF
TRBV15 CATSSPRGPNYEQYF
TRBV5-6 CASSYGTGVTYGQYF
TRBV29-1 CSVTTSGSYEQYF
TRBV7-9 CASSPRTGHNYGYTF
TRBV9 CASSGRGGTGGITEAFF
TRBV20-1 CSVTGGPSYEQYF
TRBV5-1 CASSLSVAGANSYNEQFF
TRBV5-4 CASGRQGFREETQYF
TRBV5-5 CASSFPGRTNQPQHF
TRBV6-5 CASSYMRGVDGYTF
TRBV4-3 CASSHQQEFAGGRFTDTQYF
TRBV10-3 CAISRVLPGEAFF
TRBV10-3 CAISGVHAYEQYF
TRBV7-9 CASSFPLGNTEAFF
TRBV15 CATSGLGGAVSYEQYF
TRBV7-2 CASSLNAGGSTDTQYF
TRBV7-3 CASSRGTGALQPQHF
TRBV5-5 CASSLAGRAYYGYTF
TRBV7-7 CASRPGTGEDEQFF
TRBV24-1 CATSDPGTGGMETQYF